These T cell receptor beta chains were read from a single sample in a study of blood T cells in healthy people across ages. MiXCR, applied by TCRdb to the 5' RACE reads, yields one record per CDR3 protein. The sample contains hundreds of thousands of distinct CDR3 sequences, over 45% of which appear only once. The specimen was blood. These receptors were taken from a man younger than 40 in good health. The CDR3 runs from the conserved cysteine through the conserved F or W. D genes are given only for firm matches. Clone size appears in some rows only: once, few, many, or a class for an expanded clone.

TRBV7-9,NA,TRBJ2-7,15,NA,TGTGCCAGCAGCCCCGATGTGGTGGGCTCCTACGAGCAGTACTTC,CASSPDVVGSYEQYF
TRBV20-1,NA,TRBJ2-7,13,NA,TGCAGTGCTAGAGTCCAGGGGAAAGGCGAGCAGTACTTC,CSARVQGKGEQYF
TRBV12-3/TRBV12-4,NA,TRBJ2-1,12,NA,TGTGCCAGCAGGGGTTCGGGGGTCTCGCAGTTCTTC,CASRGSGVSQFF
TRBV20-1,NA,TRBJ2-7,14,few,TGCAGTGCCCTCGGCGGGGCAGGTCCCTACGAGCAGTACTTC,CSALGGAGPYEQYF
TRBV6-1,TRBD1,TRBJ2-7,14,NA,TGTGCCAGCAGTGACGACAGGGGATCGATCGAGCAGTACTTC,CASSDDRGSIEQYF
TRBV3-1,TRBD1,TRBJ1-2,13,once,TGTGCCAGTGCCCCAGGGGGGAACTATGGCTACACCTTC,CASAPGGNYGYTF
TRBV4-2,TRBD2,TRBJ2-1,17,NA,TGTGCCAGCAGCCAAGACCCAGCGGGACCCAACTACAATGAGCAGTTCTTC,CASSQDPAGPNYNEQFF
TRBV10-3,NA,TRBJ1-4,14,NA,TGTGCCACCCGGGGGACGGGGAAGAATGAAAAACTGTTTTTT,CATRGTGKNEKLFF
TRBV12-3/TRBV12-4,NA,TRBJ2-6,16,NA,TGTGCCAGCACCCCTGGGGTCGTCTCTGGGGCCAACGTCCTGACTTTC,CASTPGVVSGANVLTF
TRBV4-1,NA,TRBJ2-7,17,few,TGCGCCAGCAGCCAAGGTCAAGCTCGGACACTCTCCTACGAGCAGTACTTC,CASSQGQARTLSYEQYF